The clone carrying this TCR beta chain was counted many times. Its antigen is not known. Using its own MiXCR run on the PCR reads, TCRdb lists one record per CDR3 protein. The sample includes about 54,000 distinct CDR3 sequences, approximately 25% of them seen just once. The CDR3 spans 15 residues. Germline V CDR1 and CDR2: SNHLY, FYNNEI. V lost 9 bases and J lost 5; bases outside the gene matches: 12. The entry originates in a study of molecular identifiers for immune sequencing clone quantification. Across the study: With replicates, the RNA of about 21,000 or 97,000 naive CD8 cells was split five ways and four were sequenced. Points from the study as a whole: Whereas clones above 20 RNA copies held under 1% of naive-cell molecules, they held over 97% of effector molecules.

Libraries used roughly 19,000 to 1,100,000 sorted naive CD8 T cells and 10%, 30% or 50% RNA input. V is TRBV2 and J is TRBJ2-7; 11 bases match TRBD2. The specimen sequenced was naive CD8+ T cells from blood, with Jurkat cell RNA spiked in. Noted subset: FACS-sorted CD8+CD4-CCR7+CD45RA+ naive T cells. This TCR was recovered from a human donor in good health. Some libraries in this study had Jurkat cell RNA spiked in. The CDR3 nucleotides read TGTGCCAGTGAGATGGGACTAGCGGCCCCCCACGAGCAGTACTTC. It is translated as CASEMGLAAPHEQYF.